The sequence of this T cell receptor (beta chain) was determined in a study of T-cell memory formation after mild COVID-19. The study's findings and limits: The study found contracting CD4+ clones mainly in CM and EM and contracting CD8+ clones in EMRA. Among clones contracting day 15 to 85, CD4/CD8 was balanced, whereas later expanders leaned CD4+.

Trimming cost V 3 bases and J 6 bases, with 14 bases left between them. CDR3 length equals 14 residues. A word on this clonotype: Its antigen is not identified.

5'RACE primed at constant segments yielded TCR alpha and TCR beta cDNA libraries bearing sample barcodes and UMIs. A single record per CDR3 protein comes from TCRdb applying MiXCR to the 5' RACE reads. This sample has approximately 580,000 distinct CDR3 sequences, with approximately 20% found just once. The sequence derives from an adult woman who had mild COVID-19 (a few samples of this study predate the infection). Cell type and time point are not known. Input material: PBMCs or a T cell subset sorted from them (not recorded which). The chain employs TRBV12-3 or TRBV12-4 and TRBJ1-2; perhaps TRBD1 as D (5 bases). The CDR3 bases are TGTGCCAGCAGTTTGAGGATCACCAGGGATGGCTACACCTTC. Amino acids: CASSLRITRDGYTF.